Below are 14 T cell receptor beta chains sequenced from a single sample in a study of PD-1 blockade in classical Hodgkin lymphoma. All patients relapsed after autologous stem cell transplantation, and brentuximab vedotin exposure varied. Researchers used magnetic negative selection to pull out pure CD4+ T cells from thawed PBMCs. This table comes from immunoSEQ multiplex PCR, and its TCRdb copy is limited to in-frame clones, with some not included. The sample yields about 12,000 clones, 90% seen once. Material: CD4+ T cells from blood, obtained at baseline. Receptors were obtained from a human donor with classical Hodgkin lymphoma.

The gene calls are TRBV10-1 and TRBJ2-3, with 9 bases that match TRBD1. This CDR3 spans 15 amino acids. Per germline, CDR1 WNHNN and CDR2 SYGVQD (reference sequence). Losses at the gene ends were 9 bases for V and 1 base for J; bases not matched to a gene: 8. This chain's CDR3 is CARNRDRDCTDTQYF. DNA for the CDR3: TGCGCCAGAAACCGGGACAGGGACTGCACAGATACGCAGTATTTT.

CDR3 amino acids: CASSFLQQGEAFF. CDR3 coding DNA: TGTGCCAGCAGTTTTCTCCAACAGGGGGAAGCTTTCTTT. The chain links TRBV27 to TRBJ1-1; 7 positions agree with TRBD1. Germline V gene data show CDR1 as MNHEY and CDR2 as SMNVEV (reference sequence). The length of the CDR3 is 13 residues. V trimming: 3 bases; J trimming: 8 bases; junction bases outside the gene matches: 6.

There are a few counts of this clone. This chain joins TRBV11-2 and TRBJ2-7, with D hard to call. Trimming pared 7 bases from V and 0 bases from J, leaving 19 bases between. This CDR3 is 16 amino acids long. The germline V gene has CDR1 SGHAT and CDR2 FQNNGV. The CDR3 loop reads CASTPTRGSDSYEQYF. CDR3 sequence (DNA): TGTGCCAGCACCCCGACTCGAGGCAGCGACTCCTACGAGCAGTACTTC.

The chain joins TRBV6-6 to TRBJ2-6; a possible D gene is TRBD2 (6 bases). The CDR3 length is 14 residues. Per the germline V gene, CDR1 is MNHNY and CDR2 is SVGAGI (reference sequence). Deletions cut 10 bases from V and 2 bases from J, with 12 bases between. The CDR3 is CATLPGAGANVLTF. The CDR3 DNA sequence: TGTGCCACCCTCCCGGGGGCTGGGGCCAACGTCCTGACTTTC.

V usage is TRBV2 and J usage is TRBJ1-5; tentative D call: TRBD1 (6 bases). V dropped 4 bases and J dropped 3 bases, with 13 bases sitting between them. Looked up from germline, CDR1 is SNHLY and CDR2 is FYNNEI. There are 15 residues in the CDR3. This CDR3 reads CASSVDRVPNQPQHF. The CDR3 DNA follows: TGTGCCAGCAGTGTGGACAGAGTCCCCAATCAGCCCCAGCATTTT.

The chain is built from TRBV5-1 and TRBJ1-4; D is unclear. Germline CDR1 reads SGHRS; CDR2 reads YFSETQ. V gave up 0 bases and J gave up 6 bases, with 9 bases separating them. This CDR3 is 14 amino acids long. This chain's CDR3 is CASSLAGEDEKLFF. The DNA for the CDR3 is TGCGCCAGCAGCTTGGCCGGCGAAGATGAAAAACTGTTTTTT.

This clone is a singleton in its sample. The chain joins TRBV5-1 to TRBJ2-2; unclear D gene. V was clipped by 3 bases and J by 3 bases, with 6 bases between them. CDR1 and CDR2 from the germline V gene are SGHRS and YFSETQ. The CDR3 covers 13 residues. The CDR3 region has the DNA TGCGCCAGCAGCTCCAGAGACACCGGGGAGCTGTTTTTT. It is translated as CASSSRDTGELFF.

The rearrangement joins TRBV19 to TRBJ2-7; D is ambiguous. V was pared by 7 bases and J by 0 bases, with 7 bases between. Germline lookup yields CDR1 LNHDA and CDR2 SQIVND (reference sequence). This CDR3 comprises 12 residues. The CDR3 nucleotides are TGTGCCAGTAAGAACAGCTCCTACGAGCAGTACTTC. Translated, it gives CASKNSSYEQYF.

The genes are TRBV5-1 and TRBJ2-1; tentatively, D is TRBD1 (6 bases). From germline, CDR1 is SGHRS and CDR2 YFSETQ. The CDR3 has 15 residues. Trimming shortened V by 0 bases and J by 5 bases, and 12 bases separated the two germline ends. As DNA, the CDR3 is TGCGCCAGCAGCTTGGCCCCGGACAGTCACAATGAGCAGTTCTTC. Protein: CASSLAPDSHNEQFF.

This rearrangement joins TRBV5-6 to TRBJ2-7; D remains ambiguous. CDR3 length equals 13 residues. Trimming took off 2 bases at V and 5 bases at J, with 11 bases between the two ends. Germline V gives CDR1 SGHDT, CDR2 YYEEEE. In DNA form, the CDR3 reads TGTGCCAGCAGCTTAGGGATTCGGGACGAGCAGTACTTC. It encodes CASSLGIRDEQYF.

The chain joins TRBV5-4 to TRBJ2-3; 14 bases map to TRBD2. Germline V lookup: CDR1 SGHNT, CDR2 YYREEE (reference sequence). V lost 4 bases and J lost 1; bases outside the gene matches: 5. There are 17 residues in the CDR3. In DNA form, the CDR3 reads TGTGCCAGCAGCGAACCGGGACTAGCGGGGGGCACAGATACGCAGTATTTT. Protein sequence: CASSEPGLAGGTDTQYF.

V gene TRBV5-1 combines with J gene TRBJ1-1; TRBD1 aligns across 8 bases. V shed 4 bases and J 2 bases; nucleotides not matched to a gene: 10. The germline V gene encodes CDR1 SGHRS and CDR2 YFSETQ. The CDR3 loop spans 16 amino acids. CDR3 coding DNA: TGCGCCAGCAGCACCGGGGACAGGAACATAAACACTGAAGCTTTCTTT. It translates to CASSTGDRNINTEAFF.

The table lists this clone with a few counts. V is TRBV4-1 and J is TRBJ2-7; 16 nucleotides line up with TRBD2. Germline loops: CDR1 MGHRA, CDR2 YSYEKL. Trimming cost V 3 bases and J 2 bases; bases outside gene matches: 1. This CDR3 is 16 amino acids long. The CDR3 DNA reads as TGCGCCAGCAGCCAGGGACTAGCGGGAGGGACCTACGAGCAGTACTTC. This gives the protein CASSQGLAGGTYEQYF.

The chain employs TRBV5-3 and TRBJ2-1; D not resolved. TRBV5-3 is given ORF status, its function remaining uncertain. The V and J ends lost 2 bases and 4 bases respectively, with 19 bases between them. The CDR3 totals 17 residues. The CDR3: CARSLTRSFPFYNEQFF. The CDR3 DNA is TGTGCCAGAAGCTTAACCCGGAGTTTCCCCTTTTACAATGAGCAGTTCTTC.